The TCR beta chain described here comes from a study of sequential checkpoint blockade in melanoma. Only in-frame clones appear in the TCRdb table, and some are missing; sequencing was by immunoSEQ multiplex PCR. The sample has around 21,000 clones, approximately 80% seen once. This CDR3 spans 15 amino acids. Germline CDR1 SGHRS, CDR2 YFSETQ. V lost 0 bases, J lost 3 bases, and 10 bases lay in between. Noted treatment: randomized to nivolumab then ipilimumab (arm A) or the reverse (arm B). This sequence was found in a human donor with melanoma. Sequencing was performed on CD8+ T cells sorted from blood (inferred from file names), taken from a patient given nivolumab and ipilimumab in sequence. The chain is built from TRBV5-1 and TRBJ2-1; tentative D call: TRBD1 (6 bases). For the CDR3, the DNA is TGCGCCAGCAGCTTGGTCGGGACAATCTACAATGAGCAGTTCTTC. It is translated as CASSLVGTIYNEQFF.